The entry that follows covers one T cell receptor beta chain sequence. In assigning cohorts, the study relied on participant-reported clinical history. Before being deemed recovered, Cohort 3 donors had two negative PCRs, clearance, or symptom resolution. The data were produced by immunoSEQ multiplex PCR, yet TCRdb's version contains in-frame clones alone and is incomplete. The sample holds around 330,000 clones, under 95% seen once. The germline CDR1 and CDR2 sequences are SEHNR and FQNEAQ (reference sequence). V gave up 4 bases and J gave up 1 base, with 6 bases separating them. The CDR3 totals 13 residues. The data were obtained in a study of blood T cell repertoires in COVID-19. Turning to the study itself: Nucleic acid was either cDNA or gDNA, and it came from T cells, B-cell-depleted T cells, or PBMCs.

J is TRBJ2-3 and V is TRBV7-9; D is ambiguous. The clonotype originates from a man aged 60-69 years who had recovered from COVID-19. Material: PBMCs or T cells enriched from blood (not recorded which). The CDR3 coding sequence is TGTGCCAGCAGCTCGGTGGGCACAGATACGCAGTATTTT. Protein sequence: CASSSVGTDTQYF.